The present T cell receptor beta chain was sequenced within a study of T cells in Graves' hyperthyroidism and ophthalmopathy. Clinical symptoms, serum thyroxine and TRAb, thyroid ultrasound and orbital computed tomography together formed the diagnostic basis. Authors of the study amplified TCR beta CDR3 regions from RNA transcripts. An initial round of RT-PCR targeting the TCR CDR3 relied on the HTBI primer set. From the multiplex PCR reads, TCRdb called clonotypes with MiXCR, one entry per CDR3 protein. The table shows about 350,000 distinct CDR3 sequences, with approximately 15% occurring only once. Germline values: CDR1 MGHRA, CDR2 YSYEKL. The V end lost 0 bases, the J end lost 1 base, and 6 bases lay between the germline ends. This CDR3 spans 14 amino acids.

The sequence derives from a woman in her 30s with Graves' hyperthyroidism. The chain uses TRBV4-1 and TRBJ1-1; no firm D call. Sequenced sample: blood. Here the CDR3 reads CASSQEHQNTEAFF. The CDR3 DNA follows: TGCGCCAGCAGCCAAGAACACCAGAACACTGAAGCTTTCTTT.